This T cell receptor (beta chain) was sequenced in a study of T cell responses to AZD1222 COVID-19 vaccine. Data came from immunoSEQ multiplex PCR; TCRdb stores just in-frame clones and leaves some out. This table has approximately 100,000 clones, 86% appearing once. To note about this clone: The antigen is not known.

General study findings and limits: Among those given AZD1222, only five or six were seropositive at baseline. CD4 TCRs covered the whole spike, strongest at regions 160-218 and 743-854. Per reports, nearly half of all spike-specific TCRs target regions that are unmutated in variants. Vaccination with two AZD1222 doses was followed by a rise in Spike-specific TCR breadth and depth.

The germline V and J ends were trimmed by 2 bases and 4 bases, with 9 bases remaining between them. Germline CDR1 reads KGHSH; CDR2 reads LQKENI. The CDR3 runs 13 residues. The sequence was collected from an adult who received the MenACWY meningococcal vaccine as a control. This rearrangement joins TRBV18 to TRBJ2-7; D perhaps matches TRBD1 (6 bases). The starting material was peripheral blood, obtained 28 days after the second dose of the MenACWY control vaccine. CDR3 in DNA: TGTGCCAGCTCACCATCCCAGGGGTACGAGCAGTACTTC. It encodes CASSPSQGYEQYF.